This T cell receptor beta chain stems from a study of T cell changes during pregnancy in multiple sclerosis. The assay was immunoSEQ multiplex PCR, and TCRdb's table has in-frame clones only and misses some. This table holds 10,000 to 13,000 clones, about 89% found once. V shed 0 bases, J shed 4 bases, and the junction held 5 bases outside the gene matches. Germline V lookup: CDR1 LGHNA, CDR2 YNFKEQ. The CDR3 length is 16 residues. This TCR was recovered from a female donor in good health, enrolled as a control in a pregnancy study. The material sequenced was CD8+ T cells from peripheral blood mononuclear cells, taken in the first trimester of pregnancy. V gene TRBV4-2 combines with J gene TRBJ2-1; 8 bases match TRBD1. The CDR3 protein is CASSQDQTGGYNEQFF. In nucleotides, the CDR3 is TGTGCCAGCAGCCAAGATCAAACAGGGGGTTACAATGAGCAGTTCTTC.